Below, one T cell receptor beta chain is given with its context. The entry originates in a study of T cell changes during pregnancy in multiple sclerosis. Trimming took 4 bases from V and 0 from J, leaving 14 bases between them. Germline lookup yields CDR1 SGHRS and CDR2 YFSETQ. The length of the CDR3 is 15 residues. The assay was immunoSEQ multiplex PCR, and TCRdb's table has in-frame clones only and misses some. Of some 97,000 clones listed, roughly nine tenths are singletons. The receptor was isolated from a female donor with multiple sclerosis, enrolled in a pregnancy study. This sample comprised peripheral blood, obtained in the second trimester of pregnancy. The chain carries TRBV5-1 and TRBJ2-7; D remains unclear. The CDR3 here is CASSPLAANSYEQYF. The CDR3 DNA sequence: TGCGCCAGCAGCCCGTTAGCCGCAAACTCCTACGAGCAGTACTTC. Based on the CDR3 plus reference TRBV5-1 and TRBJ2-7, the full variable domain is KAGVTQTPRYLIKTRGQQVTLSCSPISGHRSVSWYQQTPGQGLQFLFEYFSETQRNKGNFPGRFSGRQFSNSRSEMNVSTLELGDSALYLCASSPLAANSYEQYFGPGTRLTVT.